The rows below give T cell receptor beta chains drawn from one sample of a study of beta chain features in type 1 diabetes. Data came from immunoSEQ multiplex PCR; TCRdb stores just in-frame clones and leaves some out. The sample records 95,000 to 150,000 clones, 15% to 20% being singletons. Source material: central memory CD4+ T cells from blood. The receptors were sampled from a man in his thirties or forties with type 1 diabetes. The CDR3 runs from the conserved cysteine through the conserved F or W. D genes are given only for firm matches. The size entry is marked missing in some rows and otherwise reads once, few, many or a size class.

NA	TRBJ1-5	TRBV10-3	NA	TGTGCCACTTCAGCTAACAATCAGCCCCAGCATTTT	CATSANNQPQHF
TRBD1	TRBJ1-1	TRBV5-6	few	TGTGCCAGCAGCTTGGGGCAGGGGGCATCGGGCACTGAAGCTTTCTTT	CASSLGQGASGTEAFF
NA	TRBJ2-1	TRBV19	few	TGTGCCAGTAGTAAGGACAGTTACAATGAGCAGTTCTTC	CASSKDSYNEQFF
NA	TRBJ1-4	TRBV5-1	NA	TGCGCCAGCAGCCCTAGCCGGACGCGTGAAAAACTGTTTTTT	CASSPSRTREKLFF
NA	TRBJ1-2	TRBV2	NA	TGTGCCACCCGGGAGGGCAACTATGGCTACACCTTC	CATREGNYGYTF
NA	TRBJ2-1	TRBV5-1	few	TGCGCCAGCAGCCTAGGACAGCAAGCCAATGAGCAGTTCTTC	CASSLGQQANEQFF
NA	TRBJ1-5	TRBV21-1	few	TGTGCCAGCGTTGGGGACTGGAGAGGGGGGCAGCCCCAGCATTTT	CASVGDWRGGQPQHF
NA	TRBJ1-2	TRBV6-6	few	TGTGCCAGCAAGGCTTACTATGGCTACACCTTC	CASKAYYGYTF
NA	TRBJ2-3	TRBV11-2	few	TGTGCCAGCAGCTTCGCGGGGGCGCAGGCAGATACGCAGTATTTT	CASSFAGAQADTQYF
NA	TRBJ2-5	TRBV5-6	NA	TGTGCCAGCAGCTTGGGGAGGTTTGAGACCCAGTACTTC	CASSLGRFETQYF
TRBD1	TRBJ1-6	TRBV30	many	TGTGCCTGGAGCGGGACAGGGCAAGATTCACCCCTCCACTTT	CAWSGTGQDSPLHF
NA	TRBJ2-3	TRBV5-1	many	TGCGCCAGCAGCTTGGTGCCAGGCACAGATACGCAGTATTTT	CASSLVPGTDTQYF
TRBD2	TRBJ2-7	TRBV4-3	few	TGCGCCAGCAGCCAAGATTATCTAGACTGGGGAGCGGGGCCCTACGAGCAGTACTTC	CASSQDYLDWGAGPYEQYF